These 32 T cell receptor beta chains came from one sample sequenced in a study of human T cells and chemical hapten exposure. In TCRdb, the RACE reads were re-called with MiXCR into one record per CDR3 protein. The repertoire has about 300,000 distinct CDR3 sequences, about 5.4% of them found once; the top ten carry under 9.5%. Time point defined: pre-sensitization, week 0. Treatment noted: therapeutic diphenylcyclopropenone sensitization with weekly scalp DPC. The sample in question was whole blood, obtained in connection with sensitization to the hapten diphenylcyclopropenone (DPC). The source is a woman aged 18-29 years with alopecia areata. Some clones in this sample may be carry-over from other donors' samples.

This clonotype was seen only a few times. The chain links TRBV7-2 to TRBJ2-4; no firm D call. The length of the CDR3 is 14 residues. The germline V gene encodes CDR1 SGHTA and CDR2 FQGNSA. V was pared by 0 bases and J by 9 bases, with 12 bases between. The CDR3 DNA reads TGTGCCAGCAGCTTAGCGGAGCTAAAGGGCATTCAGTACTTC. Its translation: CASSLAELKGIQYF.

This clonotype turned up a few times. The chain has TRBV25-1 and TRBJ1-4, with D uncertain. Germline CDR1 MGHDK, CDR2 SYGVNS. Trimming took off 0 bases at V and 8 bases at J, with 16 bases between the two ends. CDR3 size: 16 residues. The CDR3 DNA reads as TGTGCCAGCAGTGAATATCTAAGAAAAGGGTACGAAAAACTGTTTTTT. Translated, it gives CASSEYLRKGYEKLFF.

This clonotype was counted at least ten times. The genes are TRBV9 and TRBJ2-3, with D unresolved. Trimming stripped 3 bases from V and 4 bases from J, with 12 bases between. Germline V gene data show CDR1 as SGDLS and CDR2 as YYNGEE. The CDR3 runs to 14 residues. The DNA of the CDR3 is TGTGCCAGCAGCGCCGGGCCAACGGCAGATACGCAGTATTTT. This encodes CASSAGPTADTQYF.

This clonotype was found many times. The chain combines TRBV6-6 with TRBJ1-3; no clear D gene. CDR3 size: 16 residues. Germline CDR1 MNHNY, CDR2 SVGAGI (reference sequence). V lost 0 bases and J lost 0, with 9 bases in between. CDR3 bases: TGTGCCAGCAGTTACTCAGGACCGATCTCTGGAAACACCATATATTTT. Translated: CASSYSGPISGNTIYF.

This clonotype has at least ten counts. The chain combines TRBV2 with TRBJ1-6, with D uncertain. Trimming removed 6 bases from V and 8 bases from J, with 17 bases in between. This CDR3 contains 15 residues. Per germline, CDR1 SNHLY and CDR2 FYNNEI. CDR3 sequence reads: CASSGPPGWDSPLHF. DNA of the CDR3: TGTGCCAGCAGCGGGCCACCAGGCTGGGATTCACCCCTCCACTTT.

This clonotype has just a few counts. The rearrangement joins TRBV6-2 or TRBV6-3 to TRBJ1-4, with D maybe TRBD1 (6 bases). The CDR3 is 16 amino acids. CDR1 and CDR2 from the germline V gene are MNHEY and SVGEGT. V lost 6 bases to trimming and J lost 3 bases, with 17 bases between them. The CDR3 DNA follows: TGTGCCAGCAGAACCCTGGACAGTCTATCTAATGAAAAACTGTTTTTT. Amino acid sequence: CASRTLDSLSNEKLFF.

This clonotype was counted between two and nine times. The V gene is TRBV28, the J gene TRBJ2-7; D is unresolved. Germline V gives CDR1 MDHEN, CDR2 SYDVKM. This CDR3 comprises 15 residues. Trimming removed 6 bases from V and 2 bases from J, with 17 bases in between. The CDR3 spells CASSLGGNLPYEQYF. CDR3 bases: TGTGCCAGCAGCCTTGGTGGGAACCTGCCCTACGAGCAGTACTTC.

The V gene is TRBV28, the J gene TRBJ2-7; the D gene is possibly TRBD2 (5 bases). The germline CDR1 and CDR2 sequences are MDHEN and SYDVKM. The CDR3 is made up of 15 amino acids. V was cut by 5 bases and J by 1 base, with 15 bases left in between. CDR3 in amino acids: CASSPAYLASYEQYF. The DNA of the CDR3 is TGTGCCAGCAGTCCAGCATACCTAGCTTCCTACGAGCAGTACTTC. The whole variable domain, filled in from reference TRBV28 and TRBJ2-7, reads DVKVTQSSRYLVKRTGEKVFLECVQDMDHENMFWYRQDPGLGLRLIYFSYDVKMKEKGDIPEGYSVSREKKERFSLILESASTNQTSMYLCASSPAYLASYEQYFGPGTRLTVT.

This clonotype was observed at least ten times. The genes are TRBV12-3 or TRBV12-4 and TRBJ2-1; 14 bases align to TRBD2. The CDR3 is 15 residues long. The ends lost 6 bases at V and 7 bases at J; junction bases unmatched: 5. CDR3 sequence reads: CASSLTSGGANEQFF. The CDR3, as DNA: TGTGCCAGCAGCCTGACTAGCGGGGGGGCAAATGAGCAGTTCTTC.

Many counts were recorded for this clonotype. The chain recombines TRBV7-9 with TRBJ2-1; 8 positions match TRBD2. This CDR3 is 15 amino acids long. Trimming at V came to 5 bases and at J to 7 bases, leaving 10 bases not matched to a gene. Germline V lookup: CDR1 SEHNR, CDR2 FQNEAQ (reference sequence). CDR3 sequence (DNA): TGTGCCAGCAGCCCCCCCCGCGGGGGGATGAATGAGCAGTTCTTC. It translates to CASSPPRGGMNEQFF. Combining the CDR3 with reference TRBV7-9 and TRBJ2-1 gives the whole variable domain DTGVSQNPRHKITKRGQNVTFRCDPISEHNRLYWYRQTLGQGPEFLTYFQNEAQLEKSRLLSDRFSAERPKGSFSTLEIQRTEQGDSAMYLCASSPPRGGMNEQFFGPGTRLTVL.

The chain carries TRBV25-1 and TRBJ1-2, with D perhaps TRBD1 (5 bases). With 6 bases removed from V and 6 bases from J, the gap between germline ends came to 8 bases. The CDR3 totals 11 residues. Germline V gives CDR1 MGHDK, CDR2 SYGVNS. The CDR3 sequence: CASRGTDGYTF. CDR3 nucleotide sequence: TGTGCCAGCAGAGGGACGGATGGCTACACCTTC.

The J gene is TRBJ2-5, the V gene TRBV5-1, with a weak D call TRBD2 (6 bases). The CDR3 loop spans 13 amino acids. Germline V gives CDR1 SGHRS, CDR2 YFSETQ. Trimming pared 7 bases from V and 5 bases from J, leaving 15 bases between. CDR3 region: CASYLGLKETQYF. Here the CDR3 DNA reads TGCGCCAGCTACTTGGGACTTAAGGAGACCCAGTACTTC.

The sample holds many counts of this clonotype. V is TRBV4-3 and J is TRBJ1-5, with TRBD1 as a possible D gene (6 bases). The V end lost 0 bases, the J end lost 9 bases, and 12 bases lay between the germline ends. Germline assignment: CDR1 LGHNA and CDR2 YSLEER. This CDR3 has 14 residues. For the CDR3, the DNA is TGCGCCAGCAGCCAAGATCAGGGGAGGAGGCCCCAGCATTTT. It codes for CASSQDQGRRPQHF.

This clonotype was counted at least ten times. V usage is TRBV6-5 and J usage is TRBJ1-4; no clear D gene. From germline, CDR1 is MNHEY and CDR2 SVGAGI. CDR3 length equals 15 residues. V was trimmed by 1 base and J by 4 bases, leaving 10 bases between them. CDR3 DNA sequence: TGTGCCAGCAGTTACTTCGACGGACTTAATGAAAAACTGTTTTTT. As protein: CASSYFDGLNEKLFF.

The chain recombines TRBV9 with TRBJ2-1; 7 bases are a match to TRBD1. Germline CDR1 and CDR2: SGDLS and YYNGEE. The CDR3 has 17 residues. V lost 0 bases to trimming and J lost 4 bases; unmatched junction nucleotides: 10. CDR3 amino acids: CASSVAGSGTAYNEQFF. The CDR3, as DNA: TGTGCCAGCAGCGTAGCCGGGTCCGGGACAGCTTACAATGAGCAGTTCTTC.

This chain connects TRBV7-8 to TRBJ2-3; TRBD2 matches at 15 bases. The junction had 9 bases not matched to a gene; V was cut back by 5 bases and J by 0 bases. Germline loops: CDR1 SGHVS, CDR2 FQNEAQ. The CDR3 extends over 19 amino acids. In DNA, the CDR3 is TGTGCCAGCAGCACAGGACTAGCGGGGGGGACCTGGAGCACAGATACGCAGTATTTT. It yields the protein CASSTGLAGGTWSTDTQYF.

This clonotype was seen only a few times. The chain couples TRBV6-2 or TRBV6-3 to TRBJ1-1, with D hard to call. V was trimmed by 7 bases and J by 1 base, leaving 16 bases between them. The CDR3 runs to 15 residues. Germline CDR1 reads MNHEY; CDR2 reads SVGEGT. The CDR3 DNA reads TGTGCCAGCACCCCCGGTGGAACTGGGAACACTGAAGCTTTCTTT. This sequence encodes CASTPGGTGNTEAFF.

This clonotype was observed at least ten times. The CDR3 here is CASSYPSTGGKGEAFF. Here the CDR3 DNA reads TGTGCCAGCAGTTACCCTTCGACAGGGGGAAAGGGTGAAGCTTTCTTT. This chain links TRBV6-5 with TRBJ1-1; 9 positions agree with TRBD1. V shed 2 bases and J 7 bases; nucleotides not matched to a gene: 11. This CDR3 is built from 16 residues. The germline V gene encodes CDR1 MNHEY and CDR2 SVGAGI.

V and J are TRBV7-2 and TRBJ1-5, with a tentative D call TRBD1 (5 bases). The CDR3 is made up of 15 amino acids. Germline V gene lookup returns CDR1 SGHTA and CDR2 FQGNSA. Trimming left V 1 base short and J 9 bases short, with 16 bases between. The CDR3, as DNA: TGTGCCAGCAGCTTAGGAGGACGGGGGAATAGGCCCCAGCATTTT. This encodes CASSLGGRGNRPQHF.

This clonotype appeared many times. The rearrangement joins TRBV19 to TRBJ2-5; D remains ambiguous. CDR1 and CDR2 from the germline V gene are LNHDA and SQIVND (reference sequence). Trimming left V 4 bases short and J 1 base short, with 4 bases between. CDR3 length: 12 amino acids. This chain's CDR3 is CASSKLQETQYF. For the CDR3, the DNA is TGTGCCAGTAGTAAGCTCCAAGAGACCCAGTACTTC.

This clonotype has a handful of counts. The J gene is TRBJ2-7, the V gene TRBV12-3 or TRBV12-4, with a possible D match to TRBD1 (7 bases). Deletions cut 7 bases from V and 4 bases from J, with 14 bases between. This CDR3 has 13 amino acids. The CDR3 spells CASTSQGGYEQYF. In DNA, the CDR3 is TGTGCCAGCACCTCCCAGGGGGGATACGAGCAGTACTTC.

This clonotype showed up just a few times. The gene calls are TRBV11-1 and TRBJ1-6, with D possibly matching TRBD1 (6 bases). The CDR3 contains 15 residues. Germline V gene lookup returns CDR1 SGHAT and CDR2 FQDESV (reference sequence). The V and J ends lost 6 bases and 7 bases respectively, with 16 bases between them. The CDR3 loop is CASSLTGIGNSPLHF. The CDR3 DNA sequence: TGTGCCAGCAGTCTAACAGGGATCGGCAATTCACCCCTCCACTTT.

Only a few counts were recorded for this clonotype. The chain links TRBV6-5 to TRBJ1-4, with D tentatively TRBD1 (5 bases). V lost 0 bases, J lost 8 bases, and 19 bases lay in between. Germline V gene sequence: CDR1 MNHEY, CDR2 SVGAGI. This CDR3 spans 17 amino acids. CDR3 DNA: TGTGCCAGCAGTTACTCGTACGGGACCAACATGGGGGAAAAACTGTTTTTT. Amino acid sequence: CASSYSYGTNMGEKLFF.

As for this clonotype: Just one base apart from a much larger clone, this may be a read error. The V gene is TRBV10-3, the J gene TRBJ2-7; 9 nucleotides align to TRBD1. Germline lookup yields CDR1 ENHRY and CDR2 SYGVKD. The CDR3 has 14 residues. The CDR3 loop reads CAISAGDRAYKQYF. Written as DNA, the CDR3 is TGTGCCATCAGTGCCGGGGACAGGGCCTACAAGCAGTACTTC.

Only a few counts were recorded for this clonotype. V usage is TRBV2 and J usage is TRBJ2-5, with 9 nucleotides matching TRBD2. Germline CDR1 SNHLY, CDR2 FYNNEI. Trimming cost V 1 base and J 5 bases; bases outside gene matches: 5. The CDR3 length is 15 residues. CDR3 residues: CASSEVAGGDETQYF. Here the CDR3 DNA reads TGTGCCAGCAGTGAAGTTGCGGGGGGGGACGAGACCCAGTACTTC.

The J gene is TRBJ1-4, the V gene TRBV20-1; unclear D gene. Trimming stripped 4 bases from V and 6 bases from J, with 3 bases between. This CDR3 is 10 amino acids long. Germline V gives CDR1 DFQATT, CDR2 SNEGSKA (reference sequence). For the CDR3, the DNA is TGCAGTGCTATTCATGAAAAACTGTTTTTT. Amino acid sequence: CSAIHEKLFF.

The chain carries TRBV10-3 and TRBJ1-3; no clear D gene. The CDR3 sequence is 13 residues long. CDR1 ENHRY and CDR2 SYGVKD come from the germline V gene. The germline V and J ends were trimmed by 7 bases and 5 bases, with 12 bases remaining between them. DNA for the CDR3: TGTGCCATCAAAACCAACATTAGAAACACCATATATTTT. As protein: CAIKTNIRNTIYF.

The table lists this clonotype with a few counts. The chain is built from TRBV19 and TRBJ2-7; D possibly corresponds to TRBD1 (5 bases). The CDR3 consists of 15 residues. Per the germline V gene, CDR1 is LNHDA and CDR2 is SQIVND (reference sequence). Trimming shortened V by 3 bases and J by 6 bases, and 18 bases separated the two germline ends. Written as DNA, the CDR3 is TGTGCCAGTAGTATCGATCCCCCAGGGAAGAGCGAGCAGTACTTC. Protein sequence: CASSIDPPGKSEQYF.

V usage is TRBV6-2 or TRBV6-3 and J usage is TRBJ2-1, with 11 bases that match TRBD2. The CDR3 loop spans 16 amino acids. The V and J ends lost 4 bases and 6 bases, in that order; junction bases with no gene match: 8. Germline V CDR1 and CDR2: MNHEY, SVGEGT. In DNA form, the CDR3 reads TGTGCCAGCAGTTTAATAACTAGCGGGGGACCCAATGAGCAGTTCTTC. Translation: CASSLITSGGPNEQFF.

V gene TRBV20-1 combines with J gene TRBJ2-3, with D uncertain. The CDR3 is 12 amino acids. The V gene lost 6 bases and the J gene lost 1 base, with 8 bases spanning the gap. Germline CDR1 and CDR2: DFQATT and SNEGSKA (reference sequence). Written as DNA, the CDR3 is TGCAGTGCGCGCCAGGGCACAGATACGCAGTATTTT. It codes for CSARQGTDTQYF.

This clonotype was seen a single time. The V gene is TRBV6-2 or TRBV6-3, the J gene TRBJ1-6; D is perhaps TRBD1 (6 bases). The CDR3 is made up of 17 amino acids. Germline CDR1 is MNHEY and CDR2 is SVGEGT. Trimming cost V 7 bases and J 6 bases, with 22 bases left between them. CDR3 loop: CASTLDSVRGLNSPLHF. As DNA, the CDR3 is TGTGCCAGCACACTGGACAGTGTAAGGGGCCTTAATTCACCCCTCCACTTT.

This clonotype was counted between two and nine times. This chain uses TRBV6-2 or TRBV6-3 with TRBJ2-3; the D gene is possibly TRBD2 (5 bases). CDR3 length: 14 residues. The germline V gene encodes CDR1 MNHEY and CDR2 SVGEGT. V was trimmed by 6 bases and J by 1 base, leaving 11 bases between them. The CDR3 here is CASREDGGTDTQYF. Written as DNA, the CDR3 is TGTGCCAGCAGGGAGGATGGGGGCACAGATACGCAGTATTTT.